The present T cell receptor (beta chain) was sequenced within a study of cytomegalovirus exposure and HLA in healthy donors. Whole-study findings and limits: Earlier results showed most TCR beta V segments being productive about 90% or about 30% of the time. Researchers reported in a later analysis that common viral pathogens appeared linked to several top clusters.

Trimming took off 2 bases at V and 5 bases at J, with 13 bases between the two ends. The CDR3 length is 16 residues. Germline loops: CDR1 MGHRA, CDR2 YSYEKL. This clone is a singleton in its sample. Its specificity is not known. PCR amplification relied on 60 Vbeta primers (plus 13 Jbeta primers). This table comes from immunoSEQ multiplex PCR, and its TCRdb copy is limited to in-frame clones, with some not included. Of 90,000 to 150,000 clones listed, almost 85% are singletons. Input material: PBMCs. V usage is TRBV4-1 and J usage is TRBJ1-6; perhaps TRBD1 as D (6 bases). The source is a woman aged 18-35 years in good health and CMV-seronegative. The CDR3 region has the DNA TGCGCCAGCAGCCAATTGGGAAAGGGGGATAATTCACCCCTCCACTTT. Its protein is CASSQLGKGDNSPLHF.